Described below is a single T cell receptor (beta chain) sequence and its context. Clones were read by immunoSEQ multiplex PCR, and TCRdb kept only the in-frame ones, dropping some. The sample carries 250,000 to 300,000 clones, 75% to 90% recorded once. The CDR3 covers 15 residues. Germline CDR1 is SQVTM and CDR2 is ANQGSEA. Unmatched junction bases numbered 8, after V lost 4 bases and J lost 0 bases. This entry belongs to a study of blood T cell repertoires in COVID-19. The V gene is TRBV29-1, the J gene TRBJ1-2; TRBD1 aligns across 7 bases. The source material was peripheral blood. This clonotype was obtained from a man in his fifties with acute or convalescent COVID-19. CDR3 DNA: TGCAGCGTTGTTACAGGGGCCACGACTAACTATGGCTACACCTTC. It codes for CSVVTGATTNYGYTF.